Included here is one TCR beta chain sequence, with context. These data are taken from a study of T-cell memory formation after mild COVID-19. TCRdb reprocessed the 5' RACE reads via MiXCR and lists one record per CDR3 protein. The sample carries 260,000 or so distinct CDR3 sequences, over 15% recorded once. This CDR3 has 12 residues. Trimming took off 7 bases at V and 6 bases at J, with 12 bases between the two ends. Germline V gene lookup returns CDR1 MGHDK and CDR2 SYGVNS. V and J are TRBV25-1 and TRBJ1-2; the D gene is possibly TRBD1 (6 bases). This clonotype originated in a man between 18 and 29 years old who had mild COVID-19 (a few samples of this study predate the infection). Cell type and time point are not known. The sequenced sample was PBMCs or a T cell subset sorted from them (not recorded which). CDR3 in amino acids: CASMNREDGYTF. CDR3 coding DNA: TGTGCCAGCATGAACAGGGAGGATGGCTACACCTTC.